This T cell receptor (beta chain) was retrieved from a study of T cells after yellow fever vaccination. V was pared by 1 base and J by 5 bases, with 7 bases of the junction left unmatched. The germline V gene encodes CDR1 DFQATT and CDR2 SNEGSKA (reference sequence). The CDR3 contains 15 residues. TCRdb processed the 5' RACE reads anew with MiXCR; each CDR3 protein has one entry. The table lists just under 600,000 distinct CDR3 sequences, approximately 12% of them singletons. On this clonotype: Antigen unknown.

General study findings and limits: The study found a weaker secondary response that peaked faster, day 5 versus 15.

This chain connects TRBV20-1 to TRBJ2-2; the match to TRBD2 covers 7 bases. This sequence was found in a young man who received the YFV17D yellow fever vaccine. The sample here was PBMCs, taken on the day of the yellow fever booster vaccination. In DNA form, the CDR3 reads TGCAGTGCTAGAGCCTCTTGGGAGGGAACCGGGGAGCTGTTTTTT. The encoded protein is CSARASWEGTGELFF.